Below, one TCR beta chain is given with its context. The authors extracted RNA and reverse transcribed it into cDNA as the sequencing template. The method was immunoSEQ multiplex PCR; TCRdb's version includes in-frame clones alone and lacks a portion of them. The profile shows approximately 100,000 clones, about 45% of them singletons. These data originate in a study of CD8+ T cells in alopecia areata. The source is a human donor with alopecia areata. The sequenced material came from CD4+ T cells sorted from blood.

This CDR3 reads CASSQRSSRETPETQYF. CDR3 nucleotides: TGCGCCAGCAGTCAAAGATCGTCGCGGGAGACCCCAGAGACCCAGTACTTC. The rearrangement joins TRBV23-1 to TRBJ2-5; TRBD2 aligns across 7 bases. TRBV23-1 is labeled an ORF, and its function is uncertain. The CDR3 length is 17 residues. The V segment lost 2 bases and the J segment 4 bases; nucleotides outside the gene matches: 13.